What follows describes a single TCR beta chain. This record belongs to a study of blood T cell repertoires in COVID-19. Cohort 3 recovery required two negative PCRs, clearance, or symptom resolution. Sequenced by immunoSEQ multiplex PCR; TCRdb stores in-frame clones only, minus some. The data contain roughly 200,000 clones, 85% to 90% of them singletons. Material: PBMCs or T cells enriched from blood (not recorded which). This TCR came from a man aged 25-45 years who had recovered from COVID-19.

The CDR3 DNA is TGTGCCAGCAGCTTACCAAGCGGGGGGCCAGAGACCCAGTACTTC. It codes for CASSLPSGGPETQYF. The chain is built from TRBV7-9 and TRBJ2-5; TRBD2 agrees at 9 bases. V lost 2 bases and J lost 4; bases outside the gene matches: 5. The germline V gene encodes CDR1 SEHNR and CDR2 FQNEAQ (reference sequence). This CDR3 has 15 residues.